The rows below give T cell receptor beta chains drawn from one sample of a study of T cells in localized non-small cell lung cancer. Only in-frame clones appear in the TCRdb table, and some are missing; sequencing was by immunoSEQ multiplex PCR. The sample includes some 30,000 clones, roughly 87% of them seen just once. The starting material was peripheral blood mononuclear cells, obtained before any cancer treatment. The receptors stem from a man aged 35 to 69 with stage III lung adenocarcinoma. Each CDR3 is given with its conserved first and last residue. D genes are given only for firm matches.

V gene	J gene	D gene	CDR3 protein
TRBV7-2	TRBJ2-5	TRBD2	CASSLGSGGKETQYF
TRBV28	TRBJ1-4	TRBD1	CASSLLIGQGEKLFF
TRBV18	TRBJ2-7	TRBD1	CASSPPTGGIYEQYF
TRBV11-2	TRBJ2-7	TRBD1	CASSLLTGQTYEQYF
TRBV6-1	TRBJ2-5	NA	CASKEGAWGTQYF
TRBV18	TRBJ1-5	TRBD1	CASSPPKRGQGNQPQHF
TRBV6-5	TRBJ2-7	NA	CASSFRGYEQYF
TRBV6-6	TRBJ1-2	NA	CASSYLRQPNYGYTF
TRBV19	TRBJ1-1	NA	CASRPMPGAPWNTEAFF
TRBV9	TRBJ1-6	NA	CASSLDPGQNNSPLHF
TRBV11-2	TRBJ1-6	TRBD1	CASSLRGQGSSPLHF
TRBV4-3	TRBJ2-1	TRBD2	CASSPRLGAGSLYNEQFF
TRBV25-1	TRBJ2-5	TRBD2	CASSESWGLAVQETQYF
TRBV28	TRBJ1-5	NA	CAIRRGGAGGNQPQHF
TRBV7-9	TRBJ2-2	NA	CASSLTRPNWDTGELFF
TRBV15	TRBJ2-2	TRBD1	CATSTPTGRYTGELFF
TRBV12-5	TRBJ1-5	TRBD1	CASGSGQGTGWPQHF
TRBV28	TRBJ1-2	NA	CASSLSGVFYGYTF
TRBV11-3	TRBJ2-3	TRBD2	CASSLLAGGSGTQYF
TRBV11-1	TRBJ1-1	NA	CASSSGTGGFYTEAFF